This T cell receptor (beta chain) was profiled in a study of monozygotic twins with inflammatory bowel disease. TCRdb processed the 5' RACE reads again and assigns one entry to each CDR3 protein, with no DNA. Its listing shows approximately 150,000 distinct CDR3 sequences. Germline values: CDR1 DFQATT, CDR2 SNEGSKA (reference sequence). This CDR3 contains 16 residues. The source material was blood. The V gene is TRBV20-1, the J gene TRBJ1-6; TCRdb's D call, TRBD1, is unchecked because there is no DNA. This receptor was identified in a human donor with ulcerative colitis or Crohn's disease, or a healthy co-twin of an affected twin (not recorded which). The chain's CDR3 is CSALRDRGRLDSPLHF.